The 15 T cell receptor beta chains below were found in one sample sequenced in a study of blood T cell repertoires in COVID-19. Here immunoSEQ multiplex PCR was the method, and the copy in TCRdb shows in-frame clones only, minus some. The repertoire holds 250,000 to 300,000 clones, about 90% seen once, with 0.95% to 1.5% in the top ten. Input material: PBMCs or T cells enriched from blood (not recorded which). The receptors stem from a human donor in a cohort exposed to, infected with or recovered from COVID-19 (not recorded which). The donor label of this sample is uncertain.

The V gene is TRBV19, the J gene TRBJ2-2; 9 positions agree with TRBD1. Germline loops: CDR1 LNHDA, CDR2 SQIVND (reference sequence). The CDR3 is 17 amino acids. The V and J ends lost 3 bases and 1 base, in that order; junction bases with no gene match: 6. The CDR3 loop is CASSIGQGKMNTGELFF. The CDR3 region has the DNA TGTGCCAGTAGTATCGGACAGGGGAAAATGAACACCGGGGAGCTGTTTTTT. Full variable domain (outside the CDR3, taken from reference TRBV19 and TRBJ2-2): DGGITQSPKYLFRKEGQNVTLSCEQNLNHDAMYWYRQDPGQGLRLIYYSQIVNDFQKGDIAEGYSVSREKKESFPLTVTSAQKNPTAFYLCASSIGQGKMNTGELFFGEGSRLTVL.

V usage is TRBV5-1 and J usage is TRBJ1-3; D possibly corresponds to TRBD1 (5 bases). Germline values: CDR1 SGHRS, CDR2 YFSETQ. V dropped 1 base and J dropped 0 bases, with 11 bases sitting between them. The CDR3 loop spans 16 amino acids. The CDR3 loop is CASSLMGGDSGNTIYF. CDR3 in DNA: TGCGCCAGCAGCTTGATGGGGGGAGACTCTGGAAACACCATATATTTT.

The gene calls are TRBV30 and TRBJ1-2; D may be TRBD1 (5 bases). The CDR3 has 12 amino acids. The ends were cut back, 3 bases at V and 7 bases at J, with 12 bases in the middle. The germline CDR1 and CDR2 sequences are GTSNPN and SVGIG (reference sequence). The CDR3 DNA sequence: TGTGCCTGGAGCACAGGAGTAGCTGGCTACACCTTC. It translates to CAWSTGVAGYTF.

The chain is built from TRBV10-3 and TRBJ2-1, with D perhaps matching TRBD2 (5 bases). The CDR3 has 15 residues. Germline loops: CDR1 ENHRY, CDR2 SYGVKD. V lost 6 bases and J 3 bases, leaving 15 bases between the germline ends. The CDR3 nucleotides read TGTGCCATCAGGGGAGAGCAGGAGTTCTACAATGAGCAGTTCTTC. Its protein is CAIRGEQEFYNEQFF.

This chain links TRBV19 with TRBJ2-5; D perhaps matches TRBD2 (6 bases). Germline V gene data show CDR1 as LNHDA and CDR2 as SQIVND (reference sequence). This CDR3 has 12 residues. Trimming stripped 5 bases from V and 4 bases from J, with 8 bases between. The CDR3 spells CASSSGVETQYF. CDR3 nucleotides: TGTGCCAGTAGTTCGGGGGTAGAGACCCAGTACTTC. The whole variable domain, filled in from reference TRBV19 and TRBJ2-5, reads DGGITQSPKYLFRKEGQNVTLSCEQNLNHDAMYWYRQDPGQGLRLIYYSQIVNDFQKGDIAEGYSVSREKKESFPLTVTSAQKNPTAFYLCASSSGVETQYFGPGTRLLVL.

This chain links TRBV5-4 with TRBJ2-3; TRBD2 aligns across 7 bases. Germline V lookup: CDR1 SGHNT, CDR2 YYREEE (reference sequence). The CDR3 contains 15 residues. J was trimmed by 0 bases and V by 6 bases; bases with no gene match: 7. The CDR3 region is CASKLGGSSTDTQYF. The CDR3 DNA reads as TGTGCCAGCAAGCTAGGCGGGAGTAGCACAGATACGCAGTATTTT.

V usage is TRBV5-6 and J usage is TRBJ2-5; 12 nucleotides agree with TRBD2. Germline lookup yields CDR1 SGHDT and CDR2 YYEEEE. The V and J ends lost 1 base and 1 base, in that order; junction bases with no gene match: 5. The CDR3 runs to 17 residues. As DNA, the CDR3 is TGTGCCAGCAGCTTGAAACTAGCGGGGGGAGTCCAAGAGACCCAGTACTTC. Its protein is CASSLKLAGGVQETQYF. Full variable domain (remainder filled in from reference TRBV5-6 and TRBJ2-5): DAGVTQSPTHLIKTRGQQVTLRCSPKSGHDTVSWYQQALGQGPQFIFQYYEEEERQRGNFPDRFSGHQFPNYSSELNVNALLLGDSALYLCASSLKLAGGVQETQYFGPGTRLLVL.

The gene calls are TRBV13 and TRBJ2-7; TRBD1 matches at 7 bases. This CDR3 has 13 amino acids. Losses at the gene ends were 4 bases for V and 7 bases for J; bases not matched to a gene: 7. Germline assignment: CDR1 PRHDT and CDR2 FYEKMQ (reference sequence). CDR3 protein: CASSYQGQAEQYF. The CDR3 DNA reads as TGTGCCAGCAGCTACCAAGGACAGGCTGAGCAGTACTTC.

The chain employs TRBV5-4 and TRBJ1-1; D is undetermined. The CDR3 extends over 14 amino acids. Germline CDR1 SGHNT, CDR2 YYREEE (reference sequence). The V gene lost 0 bases and the J gene lost 0 bases, with 6 bases spanning the gap. The CDR3 sequence: CASSLERLNTEAFF. The DNA for the CDR3 is TGTGCCAGCAGCTTGGAACGGTTGAACACTGAAGCTTTCTTT. Filled out from reference TRBV5-4 and TRBJ1-1, the complete variable domain reads ETGVTQSPTHLIKTRGQQVTLRCSSQSGHNTVSWYQQALGQGPQFIFQYYREEENGRGNFPPRFSGLQFPNYSSELNVNALELDDSALYLCASSLERLNTEAFFGQGTRLTVV.

The V call is TRBV5-4, the J call TRBJ1-1, with 8 nucleotides matching TRBD1. Germline V lookup: CDR1 SGHNT, CDR2 YYREEE (reference sequence). V lost 8 bases, J lost 6 bases, and 12 bases stayed unmatched. The CDR3 covers 14 residues. The CDR3 is CASKDRGRWAEAFF. The CDR3 DNA sequence: TGTGCCAGTAAAGACAGGGGCCGCTGGGCTGAAGCTTTCTTT.

The rearrangement links TRBV24-1 to TRBJ2-5; TRBD2 is a possible D gene (5 bases). Germline V gene lookup returns CDR1 KGHDR and CDR2 SFDVKD. This CDR3 is built from 12 residues. The germline V and J ends were trimmed by 6 bases and 7 bases, with 11 bases remaining between them. The chain's CDR3 is CATSRGEGTQYF. CDR3 DNA sequence: TGTGCCACCAGTCGGGGAGAGGGGACCCAGTACTTC.

The chain has TRBV19 and TRBJ1-1, with D maybe TRBD1 (6 bases). Trimming took off 3 bases at V and 7 bases at J, with 9 bases between the two ends. The CDR3 spans 12 residues. Germline V CDR1 and CDR2: LNHDA, SQIVND (reference sequence). CDR3 in amino acids: CASSIPRGEAFF. In nucleotides, the CDR3 is TGTGCCAGTAGTATCCCCAGGGGTGAAGCTTTCTTT.

The gene calls are TRBV30 and TRBJ1-1; perhaps TRBD1 as D (6 bases). The ends were cut back, 8 bases at V and 1 base at J, with 14 bases in the middle. Germline loops: CDR1 GTSNPN, CDR2 SVGIG (reference sequence). This CDR3 has 13 amino acids. CDR3 DNA sequence: TGTGCCAGACAGACAGGTTCGAACACTGAAGCTTTCTTT. Amino acid sequence: CARQTGSNTEAFF.

The genes are TRBV27 and TRBJ1-2, with 11 nucleotides matching TRBD1. There are 15 residues in the CDR3. V shed 1 base, J shed 8 bases, and the junction held 6 bases outside the gene matches. From germline, CDR1 is MNHEY and CDR2 SMNVEV (reference sequence). CDR3 nucleotide sequence: TGTGCCAGCAGTTTATGGCCGGGACAGGGGGAAGGCTACACCTTC. Residues: CASSLWPGQGEGYTF.

The gene calls are TRBV4-3 and TRBJ2-5, with 8 bases aligning to TRBD1. Germline V gene data show CDR1 as LGHNA and CDR2 as YSLEER. V shed 2 bases and J 2 bases; nucleotides not matched to a gene: 7. The CDR3 length is 16 residues. In DNA form, the CDR3 reads TGCGCCAGCAGCCAAATCGAGACAGGGGAACAAGAGACCCAGTACTTC. Its translation is CASSQIETGEQETQYF.